This entry concerns a single TCR beta chain. The sample contains more than one DNA sequence encoding this CDR3. Profiling relied on immunoSEQ multiplex PCR, and the TCRdb table lists in-frame clones only, not all of them. The sample consists of about 420,000 clones, 88% of them appearing once. The V end lost 0 bases, the J end lost 8 bases, and 13 bases lay between the germline ends. Germline loops: CDR1 MNHEY, CDR2 SVGEGT. This CDR3 region has 14 residues. The data derive from a study of Ad26.COV2.S vaccination and SARS-CoV-2 variants. Treatment denoted: around 19 received Ad26.COV2.S at low or high dose, single or two shots; about 5 received placebo; per-sample allocation not given. Day 63 after the first vaccine or placebo injection was the time point for sampling.

The clonotype was recovered from a person aged 18-65 years who received the Ad26.COV2.S COVID-19 vaccine or a placebo. The rearrangement joins TRBV6-2 or TRBV6-3 to TRBJ1-1; possible D gene TRBD1, 5 bases. The sequencing here drew on peripheral blood, taken in a trial of Ad26.COV2.S vaccine versus placebo. CDR3 amino acids: CASSYSRGGTEAFF. In DNA form, the CDR3 reads TGTGCCAGCAGTTACTCCCGTGGGGGAACGGAAGCTTTCTTT.